The 13 T cell receptor beta chains reported below all come from one sample, sequenced in a study of blood T cell repertoires in COVID-19. Method: immunoSEQ multiplex PCR; TCRdb's copy keeps in-frame clones and lacks some. The table lists over 200,000 clones, around 82% of them singletons, with around 4% in the top ten. Sequenced: peripheral blood. These receptors were taken from a man in his fifties or sixties with active or convalescent COVID-19.

J is TRBJ1-3 and V is TRBV30, with D uncertain. This CDR3 is 12 amino acids long. Trimming left V 3 bases short and J 4 bases short, with 7 bases between. From germline, CDR1 is GTSNPN and CDR2 SVGIG (reference sequence). The CDR3 is CAWSPQGNTIYF. In DNA, the CDR3 is TGTGCCTGGAGCCCACAGGGAAACACCATATATTTT.

The chain is built from TRBV28 and TRBJ2-1; TRBD2 aligns across 11 bases. The J segment lost 9 bases and the V segment lost 2 bases, leaving 6 bases of the junction unmatched. The CDR3 extends over 15 amino acids. The germline gives CDR1 MDHEN, CDR2 SYDVKM. CDR3: CASSLGSGGAGEQFF. The CDR3 DNA follows: TGTGCCAGCAGTTTAGGTAGCGGGGGGGCGGGTGAGCAGTTCTTC.

The chain joins TRBV29-1 to TRBJ2-1, with 13 bases lining up with TRBD2. V dropped 1 base and J dropped 5; count of bases not matched to a gene: 5. CDR1 is SQVTM, CDR2 ANQGSEA, per germline. The CDR3 is 16 residues long. In DNA, the CDR3 is TGCAGCGTTGAAGGCGGAACTAGCGGGGGGGACAATGAGCAGTTCTTC. Protein product: CSVEGGTSGGDNEQFF.

The rearrangement uses TRBV19 and TRBJ2-3; TRBD1 is a possible D gene (5 bases). The germline CDR1 and CDR2 sequences are LNHDA and SQIVND (reference sequence). V was cut by 5 bases and J by 3 bases, with 15 bases left in between. The length of the CDR3 is 15 residues. CDR3 sequence: CASSGGAGQTDTQYF. The CDR3 DNA sequence: TGTGCCAGTAGTGGTGGTGCAGGACAAACAGATACGCAGTATTTT.

The V call is TRBV5-1, the J call TRBJ2-7, with TRBD2 identical over 9 bases. CDR3 size: 14 residues. Germline assignment: CDR1 SGHRS and CDR2 YFSETQ. The junction had 4 bases not matched to a gene; V was cut back by 4 bases and J by 2 bases. The CDR3 loop reads CASSHRGGAYEQYF. The CDR3 DNA reads as TGCGCCAGCAGCCACCGCGGGGGGGCCTACGAGCAGTACTTC.

This clone was detected only once. The chain joins TRBV27 to TRBJ1-1; D is possibly TRBD1 (5 bases). Trimming left V 6 bases short and J 4 bases short, with 9 bases between. CDR3 length equals 12 residues. Germline assignment: CDR1 MNHEY and CDR2 SMNVEV (reference sequence). CDR3 loop: CASRSTGTEAFF. CDR3 bases: TGTGCCAGCAGAAGTACAGGCACTGAAGCTTTCTTT.

A single count supports this clone. This chain joins TRBV3-1 (or the pseudogene TRBV3-2) and TRBJ2-4, with 9 bases aligning to TRBD1. The CDR3 is 16 residues long. The trim removed 4 bases at V and 0 bases at J, leaving 4 bases unmatched. Germline V lookup: CDR1 LGHDT, CDR2 YNNKEL (reference sequence). The chain's CDR3 is CASSPGQGAAKNIQYF. CDR3 in DNA: TGTGCCAGCAGCCCGGGACAGGGAGCAGCCAAAAACATTCAGTACTTC.

This clone was observed a handful of times. V gene TRBV7-9 combines with J gene TRBJ2-7, with 9 bases matching TRBD1. The V and J ends lost 2 bases and 3 bases, in that order; junction bases with no gene match: 5. CDR3 length equals 15 residues. From germline, CDR1 is SEHNR and CDR2 FQNEAQ (reference sequence). DNA of the CDR3: TGTGCCAGCAGCTTAATACAGGGGGCAAGCTACGAGCAGTACTTC. Residues: CASSLIQGASYEQYF.

The genes are TRBV9 and TRBJ2-1; D might be TRBD2 (5 bases). From germline, CDR1 is SGDLS and CDR2 YYNGEE. This CDR3 spans 15 amino acids. V lost 2 bases and J lost 0, with 9 bases in between. In nucleotides, the CDR3 is TGTGCCAGCAGCGTGGAGGATAGCTCCTACAATGAGCAGTTCTTC. It specifies CASSVEDSSYNEQFF.

The chain couples TRBV6-1 to TRBJ2-1; tentatively, D is TRBD1 (5 bases). The germline CDR1 and CDR2 sequences are MNHNS and SASEGT. The CDR3 has 13 residues. Trimming cost V 2 bases and J 9 bases, with 11 bases left between them. CDR3 in DNA: TGTGCCAGCAGTGAAATAGGGGTGGGTGAGCAGTTCTTC. It is translated as CASSEIGVGEQFF.

This clone was observed a handful of times. The genes are TRBV10-3 and TRBJ1-5; TRBD1 matches 7 bases. The V gene end was trimmed by 4 bases and the J gene end by 2 bases; junction bases not matched to a gene: 11. Germline V gene sequence: CDR1 ENHRY, CDR2 SYGVKD. The CDR3 consists of 17 residues. CDR3 amino acids: CAISGGGGAGGNQPQHF. The CDR3 DNA reads as TGTGCCATCAGTGGTGGAGGGGGCGCGGGTGGCAATCAGCCCCAGCATTTT.

The chain is built from TRBV7-3 and TRBJ1-2; D might be TRBD1 (6 bases). The CDR3 has 17 amino acids. Trimming shortened V by 8 bases and J by 0 bases, and 22 bases separated the two germline ends. Germline lookup yields CDR1 SGHTA and CDR2 FQGTGA. CDR3 nucleotide sequence: TGTGCCAGCGCCCCGGACGGGGGGCGCAGGTCTAACTATGGCTACACCTTC. Translation: CASAPDGGRRSNYGYTF. The whole variable domain, filled in from reference TRBV7-3 and TRBJ1-2, reads GAGVSQTPSNKVTEKGKYVELRCDPISGHTALYWYRQSLGQGPEFLIYFQGTGAADDSGLPNDRFFAVRPEGSVSTLKIQRTERGDSAVYLCASAPDGGRRSNYGYTFGSGTRLTVV.

The chain uses TRBV7-6 and TRBJ1-6; TRBD1 agrees at 7 bases. This CDR3 spans 17 amino acids. CDR1 and CDR2 from the germline V gene are SGHVS and FNYEAQ. After removal of 1 base from V and 9 bases from J, the junction contained 12 bases not matched to a gene. The CDR3 sequence: CASSLELAETGISPLHF. The CDR3 DNA sequence: TGTGCCAGCAGCTTAGAATTAGCCGAGACAGGGATTTCACCCCTCCACTTT.